This T cell receptor beta chain was obtained from a study of blood T cell repertoires in COVID-19. Produced via immunoSEQ multiplex PCR; TCRdb's table is partial and in-frame only. The profile shows roughly 200,000 clones, roughly 90% of them singletons. Germline values: CDR1 GTSNPN, CDR2 SVGIG (reference sequence). J lost 3 bases, V lost 2 bases, and 3 bases had no gene match. This CDR3 contains 13 residues. Sequenced: peripheral blood. This sequence was found in a man aged 18 to 35 with active or convalescent COVID-19. The V and J genes are TRBV30 and TRBJ2-5; 7 bases agree with TRBD1. In nucleotides, the CDR3 is TGTGCCTGGAGTCTCGGGACAGAAGAGACCCAGTACTTC. It yields the protein CAWSLGTEETQYF.